This note documents a single TCR beta chain sequence. The source of the sample is a study of cytomegalovirus exposure and HLA in healthy donors. Vbeta (60) and Jbeta (13) primers were used in the PCR. Assay used: immunoSEQ multiplex PCR; TCRdb lists only in-frame clones, some missing. The sample carries around 160,000 clones, about 80% recorded once. CDR1 and CDR2 from the germline V gene are MNHNS and SASEGT. This CDR3 has 13 residues. Trimming took off 9 bases at V and 8 bases at J, with 19 bases between the two ends. The source is a man aged 50 to 60 in good health and CMV-seropositive. Material: PBMCs. The chain recombines TRBV6-1 with TRBJ1-2; D gene ambiguous. CDR3 sequence: CASSTEIVRGYTF. The CDR3 DNA follows: TGTGCCAGTTCGACGGAGATTGTGCGGGGCTACACCTTC.